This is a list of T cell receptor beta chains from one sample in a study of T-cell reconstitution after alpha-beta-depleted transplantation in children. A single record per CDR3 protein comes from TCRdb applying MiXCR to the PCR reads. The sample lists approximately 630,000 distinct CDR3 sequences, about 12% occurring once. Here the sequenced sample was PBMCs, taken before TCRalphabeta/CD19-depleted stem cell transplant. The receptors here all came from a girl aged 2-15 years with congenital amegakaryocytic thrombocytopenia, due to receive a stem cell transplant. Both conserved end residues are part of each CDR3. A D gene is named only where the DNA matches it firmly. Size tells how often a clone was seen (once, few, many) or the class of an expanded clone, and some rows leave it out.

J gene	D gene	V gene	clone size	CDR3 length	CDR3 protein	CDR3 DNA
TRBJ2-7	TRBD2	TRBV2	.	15	CASSEAERETYAQYF	TGTGCCAGCAGTGAAGCGGAGCGGGAGACCTACGCGCAGTACTTC
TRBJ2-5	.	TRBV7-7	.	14	CASSRRGTQETQYF	TGTGCCAGCAGCCGCCGGGGCACCCAAGAGACCCAGTACTTC
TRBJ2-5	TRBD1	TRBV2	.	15	CASRERTGPEETQYF	TGTGCCAGCAGGGAACGGACAGGGCCTGAAGAGACCCAGTACTTC
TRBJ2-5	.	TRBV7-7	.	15	CASCLIGLRQETQYF	TGTGCCAGCTGCTTAATTGGCCTCCGCCAAGAGACCCAGTACTTC
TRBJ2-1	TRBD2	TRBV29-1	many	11	CSVAAGIEQFF	TGCAGCGTTGCAGCGGGGATTGAGCAGTTCTTC
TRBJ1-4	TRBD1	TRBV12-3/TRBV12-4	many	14	CASRMDRAHEKLFF	TGTGCCAGCAGAATGGACAGGGCTCATGAAAAACTGTTTTTT
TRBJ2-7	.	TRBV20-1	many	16	CSARSLSPSGIYEQYF	TGCAGTGCTAGATCATTGTCCCCTAGTGGGATCTACGAGCAGTACTTC
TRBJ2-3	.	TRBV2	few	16	CASGRGPFGGTDTQYF	TGTGCCAGCGGGCGGGGGCCCTTCGGAGGCACAGATACGCAGTATTTT
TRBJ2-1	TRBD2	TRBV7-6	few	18	CASSPLSAGGEPGNEQFF	TGTGCCAGCAGCCCTCTTAGTGCGGGAGGGGAGCCGGGCAATGAGCAGTTCTTC
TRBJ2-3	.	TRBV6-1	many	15	CASRPRWGLGDTQYF	TGTGCCAGCAGGCCCAGGTGGGGGCTTGGGGATACGCAGTATTTT
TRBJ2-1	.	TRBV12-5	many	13	CASGLVGDNEQFF	TGTGCTAGTGGTTTGGTAGGAGACAATGAGCAGTTCTTC
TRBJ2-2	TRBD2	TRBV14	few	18	CASSPIGLAGVRTGELFF	TGTGCCAGCAGCCCAATCGGACTAGCGGGAGTCCGAACCGGGGAGCTGTTTTTT
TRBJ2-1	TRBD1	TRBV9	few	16	CASSGSGGTFYNEQFF	TGTGCCAGCAGCGGCTCAGGGGGCACATTCTACAATGAGCAGTTCTTC
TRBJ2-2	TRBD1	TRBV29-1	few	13	CSVVGQGAGELFF	TGCAGCGTTGTAGGGCAGGGGGCCGGGGAGCTGTTTTTT
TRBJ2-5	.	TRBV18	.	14	CASSHKDSQETQYF	TGTGCCAGCTCCCACAAGGACAGCCAAGAGACCCAGTACTTC
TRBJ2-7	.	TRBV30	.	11	CAWRGTGEQYF	TGTGCCTGGAGGGGAACAGGTGAGCAGTACTTC
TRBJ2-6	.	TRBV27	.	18	CASSFQGTPSVGANVLTF	TGTGCCAGCAGTTTCCAGGGGACTCCCTCAGTAGGGGCCAACGTCCTGACTTTC
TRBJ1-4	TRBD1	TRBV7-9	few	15	CASSDRQGVGEKLFF	TGTGCCAGCAGCGATAGACAGGGTGTTGGTGAAAAACTGTTTTTT
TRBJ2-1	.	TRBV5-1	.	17	CASSLGLTYHPYNEQFF	TGCGCCAGCAGCTTGGGTCTAACGTACCATCCCTACAATGAGCAGTTCTTC
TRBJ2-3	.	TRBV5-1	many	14	CASSPRGATDTQYF	TGCGCCAGCAGCCCAAGGGGGGCAACAGATACGCAGTATTTT
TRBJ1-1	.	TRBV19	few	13	CASSITANTEAFF	TGTGCCAGTAGTATAACAGCGAACACTGAAGCTTTCTTT
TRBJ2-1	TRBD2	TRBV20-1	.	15	CSANSGPSGFDEQFF	TGCAGTGCCAACAGCGGCCCTAGCGGGTTCGATGAGCAGTTCTTC
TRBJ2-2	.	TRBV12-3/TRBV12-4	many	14	CASSPVPNTGELFF	TGTGCCAGCAGTCCCGTCCCGAACACCGGGGAGCTGTTTTTT
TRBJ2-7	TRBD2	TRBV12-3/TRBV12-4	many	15	CASSLRLAGDHEQYF	TGTGCCAGCAGTTTAAGACTAGCGGGAGACCACGAGCAGTACTTC
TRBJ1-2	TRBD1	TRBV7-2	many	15	CASADRTGSHYGYTF	TGTGCCAGCGCAGACAGGACAGGATCTCACTATGGCTACACCTTC
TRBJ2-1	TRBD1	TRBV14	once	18	CASSQKTGGTGLYNEQFF	TGTGCCAGCAGCCAAAAAACAGGGGGCACCGGCCTTTACAATGAGCAGTTCTTC
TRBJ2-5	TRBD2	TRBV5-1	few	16	CASRLGSSGPQETQYF	TGCGCCAGCAGGCTTGGATCTAGCGGGCCTCAAGAGACCCAGTACTTC
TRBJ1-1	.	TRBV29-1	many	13	CSPNPAPRAEAFF	TGCAGCCCAAACCCGGCCCCCCGCGCTGAAGCTTTCTTT
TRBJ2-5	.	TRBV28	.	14	CASSFHSTLETQYF	TGTGCCAGCAGTTTTCATTCTACTTTAGAGACCCAGTACTTC
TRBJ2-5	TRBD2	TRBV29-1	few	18	CSVDGVAGIVSAQETQYF	TGCAGCGTTGATGGGGTAGCGGGAATCGTCAGTGCCCAAGAGACCCAGTACTTC
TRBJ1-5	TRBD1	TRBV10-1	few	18	CASSERGGSSYSNQPQHF	TGCGCCAGCAGTGAGAGAGGGGGCTCCTCGTATAGCAATCAGCCCCAGCATTTT
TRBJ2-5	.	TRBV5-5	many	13	CASSRLLQETQYF	TGTGCCAGCAGCCGACTGCTACAAGAGACCCAGTACTTC
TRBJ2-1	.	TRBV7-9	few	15	CASSLAVGSYNEQFF	TGTGCCAGCAGCTTAGCGGTAGGCTCCTACAATGAGCAGTTCTTC
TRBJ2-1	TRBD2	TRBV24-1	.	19	CATSDQGLAGVGPYNEQFF	TGTGCCACCAGTGATCAAGGACTAGCGGGAGTAGGCCCCTACAATGAGCAGTTCTTC
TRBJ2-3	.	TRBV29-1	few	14	CSIKTGVSTDTQYF	TGCAGCATCAAAACCGGGGTTAGCACAGATACGCAGTATTTT
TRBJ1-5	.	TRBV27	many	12	CASSSINQPQHF	TGTGCCAGCAGTTCAATCAATCAGCCCCAGCATTTT
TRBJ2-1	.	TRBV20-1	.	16	CSARDRRTANYNEQFF	TGCAGTGCTAGAGATCGAAGGACCGCCAACTACAATGAGCAGTTCTTC
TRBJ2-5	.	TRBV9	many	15	CASNINGGQGETQYF	TGTGCCAGCAATATAAACGGGGGGCAGGGGGAGACCCAGTACTTC
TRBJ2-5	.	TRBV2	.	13	CASSVAPLRTQYF	TGTGCCAGCAGTGTTGCCCCCCTTAGGACCCAGTACTTC
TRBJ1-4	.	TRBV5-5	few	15	CASSLGTTTNEKLFF	TGTGCCAGCAGCTTGGGGACTACAACTAATGAAAAACTGTTTTTT
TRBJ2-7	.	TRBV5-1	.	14	CASSLAVGVHEQYF	TGCGCCAGCAGCTTGGCTGTCGGGGTTCATGAGCAGTACTTC
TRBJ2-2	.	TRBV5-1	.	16	CASSLGRDVVTGELFF	TGCGCCAGCAGCTTGGGACGGGACGTGGTCACCGGGGAGCTGTTTTTT
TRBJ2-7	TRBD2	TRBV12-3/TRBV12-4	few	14	CASTASGSSYEQYF	TGTGCCAGCACCGCCAGCGGGAGCTCCTACGAGCAGTACTTC
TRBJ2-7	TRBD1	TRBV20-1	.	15	CSAKTGTGGYYEQYF	TGCAGTGCCAAAACCGGGACAGGGGGCTACTACGAGCAGTACTTC
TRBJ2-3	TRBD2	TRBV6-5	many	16	CASTPGTSGYTDTQYF	TGTGCCAGCACCCCGGGGACTAGCGGGTACACAGATACGCAGTATTTT
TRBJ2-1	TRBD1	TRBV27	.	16	CASSSMFRDRNNEQFF	TGTGCCAGCAGTAGCATGTTTCGGGACAGGAACAATGAGCAGTTCTTC
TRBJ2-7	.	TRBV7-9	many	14	CASSIPEESYEQYF	TGTGCCAGCAGCATACCGGAAGAGTCCTACGAGCAGTACTTC
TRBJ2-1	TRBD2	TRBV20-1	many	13	CSPLRRENNEQFF	TGCAGTCCGTTGAGGCGGGAGAACAATGAGCAGTTCTTC
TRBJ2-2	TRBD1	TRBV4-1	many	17	CASSQGGQGPNTGELFF	TGCGCCAGCAGCCAAGGGGGACAGGGACCGAACACCGGGGAGCTGTTTTTT
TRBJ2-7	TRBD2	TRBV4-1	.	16	CASSQVGTSGSYEQYF	TGCGCCAGCAGCCAAGTGGGGACTAGCGGCTCCTACGAGCAGTACTTC
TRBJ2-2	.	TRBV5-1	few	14	CASRLTGRAGELFF	TGCGCCAGCAGACTAACGGGCCGGGCCGGGGAGCTGTTTTTT
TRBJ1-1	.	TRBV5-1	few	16	CASSLAVRTMNTEAFF	TGCGCCAGCAGCTTGGCGGTGCGGACAATGAACACTGAAGCTTTCTTT
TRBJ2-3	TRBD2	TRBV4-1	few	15	CASRMWLAGGDTQYF	TGCGCCAGCAGGATGTGGCTAGCGGGGGGAGATACGCAGTATTTT
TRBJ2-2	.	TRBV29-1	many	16	CSVDIPGNGAMGELFF	TGCAGCGTTGACATCCCCGGGAATGGGGCTATGGGGGAGCTGTTTTTT